Listed below are T cell receptor beta chains from one sample, sequenced in a study of Graves' ophthalmopathy and Graves' hyperthyroidism. TCRdb re-called the multiplex PCR reads through MiXCR, storing one row per CDR3 protein. The table has roughly 600,000 distinct CDR3 sequences, under 40% seen once. Sequences were obtained from peripheral blood or thyroid tissue (not recorded which). These receptors were obtained from an adult man with Graves' hyperthyroidism. Each CDR3 is given without its conserved first and last residue. The order of the fields is CDR3 length, V gene, D gene, clone size, J gene, CDR3 protein. D genes are given only for firm matches. Rows give clone size only sometimes, using once, few, many, or a class for an expanded clone.

13	TRBV11-2	TRBD1	NA	TRBJ1-3	ASSLDGTAGNTIY
14	TRBV7-8	TRBD2	many	TRBJ2-5	ASSPLAGGAAETQY
12	TRBV4-1	NA	NA	TRBJ1-1	ASSQGGGARGAF
13	TRBV29-1	TRBD2	once	NA	SAWTSASSYNEQF
12	TRBV28	NA	many	TRBJ1-2	ASSLPDSYYGYT
19	TRBV10-2	TRBD2	NA	TRBJ2-1	ASSDQQPGLAGGPAYNEQF
11	TRBV11-2	NA	many	TRBJ2-7	ASSSSGQGEQY
16	TRBV25-1	TRBD1	many	TRBJ1-6	ASSEYILRAGGGSPLH
13	TRBV7-2	NA	once	TRBJ1-3	ASSQKRRSGNTIY
14	TRBV24-1	NA	few	TRBJ2-3	ATKGWVGAEGDTQY
12	TRBV10-3	TRBD1	many	TRBJ2-2	AVTGDGLTGELF
13	TRBV7-9	NA	many	TRBJ1-2	ASSIDLGGVYGYT
12	TRBV9	TRBD1	few	TRBJ1-1	ASSAPGGNTEAF
13	TRBV3-1	NA	NA	TRBJ2-7	ASSQEWVEDHEQY
13	TRBV20-1	TRBD2	many	TRBJ2-7	SVPVLLAGGYEQY
14	TRBV7-8	NA	many	TRBJ1-3	ASTSFPSGSGNTIY
11	TRBV2	NA	many	TRBJ1-6	AIQGSSYSPLH
15	TRBV9	NA	NA	TRBJ2-7	ASSLGAGTLGSYGQY
10	TRBV29-1	NA	many	TRBJ2-7	SVVSSYGEQY
11	TRBV20-1	TRBD2	many	TRBJ2-7	SANPAGSYEQY
13	TRBV9	TRBD2	NA	TRBJ2-7	ASSVEGTSSHEQY
12	TRBV2	NA	many	TRBJ1-1	ASSESLLTTEAF
12	TRBV14	TRBD1	NA	TRBJ2-5	ASSRRGQRRTQY
14	TRBV7-2	TRBD2	many	TRBJ2-5	ASSWTSGNELETQY
15	TRBV10-3	TRBD1	NA	TRBJ1-1	ASRPGTGLLFYTEAF
11	TRBV2	NA	NA	TRBJ2-3	ASSDKAGDTQY
14	TRBV7-9	NA	NA	TRBJ2-3	ASSSSAGDRTDTQY
11	TRBV30	NA	many	TRBJ1-5	AWSMSDNQPQH
12	TRBV7-9	NA	NA	TRBJ1-1	ASSVAQGSTEAF
12	TRBV12-3/TRBV12-4	NA	NA	TRBJ2-3	ASSLIGGTDAQY
14	TRBV6-5	TRBD2	few	TRBJ2-2	ASSYLAGGASGELF
13	TRBV20-1	TRBD2	few	NA	SARLAGELYNEQF
11	TRBV29-1	TRBD1	many	TRBJ1-6	SVRTGANSPLH
15	TRBV7-2	TRBD1	NA	TRBJ2-3	ASSYPKPGQPTDTQY
14	TRBV29-1	TRBD2	NA	TRBJ2-7	SVSGLAGGSAYEQY
14	TRBV4-2	TRBD2	many	TRBJ2-7	ASSQGGLTSGRIQY
12	TRBV5-1	TRBD1	NA	TRBJ1-1	ASRAGTGISEAF
14	TRBV15	TRBD2	many	TRBJ2-7	ATSRKLAGGIYEQY
10	TRBV2	NA	many	TRBJ2-7	ASRDGPHEQY
12	TRBV12-3/TRBV12-4	NA	NA	TRBJ1-5	ASSPVGKVQPQH
12	TRBV7-8	NA	many	TRBJ2-2	ASSSTGHTGELF
13	TRBV30	TRBD1	NA	TRBJ1-3	AWSVSRGQGNTIY
13	TRBV7-9	NA	NA	TRBJ1-4	ASSLGGMANEKLF
12	TRBV7-9	NA	once	TRBJ2-5	ASSLFRDQETQY
13	TRBV19	NA	many	TRBJ1-5	ASKIRAKWDQPQH
11	TRBV19	NA	few	TRBJ2-5	ASMGNALETQY
13	TRBV20-1	NA	many	TRBJ2-7	SARTPEFREDEQY
12	TRBV24-1	TRBD1	many	TRBJ1-5	ATRGQGDYQPQH
13	TRBV5-5	NA	many	TRBJ1-6	ASSLLVEGSSPLH
17	TRBV7-9	TRBD2	many	TRBJ2-5	ASSQTSGRVVGWQETQY
10	TRBV2	NA	NA	TRBJ1-2	ASVGRLYGYT
10	TRBV11-2	NA	NA	TRBJ2-4	ASKEGGGQQY
15	TRBV7-9	TRBD2	many	TRBJ2-3	AGTGTSGTRLTDTQY
12	TRBV27	NA	many	TRBJ1-5	ASSLLPSNQPQH
13	TRBV4-1	NA	NA	TRBJ2-7	ASSPGEGSSYEQY
15	TRBV19	NA	many	TRBJ2-6	ASSIVMNLAGANVLT